Listed below are T cell receptor beta chains from one sample, sequenced in a study of T cell repertoires in cytomegalovirus infection. One entry per CDR3 protein results from TCRdb running MiXCR on the reads. The table lists just over 450,000 distinct CDR3 sequences, about 42% of them singletons. For these receptors, no antigen is known. The sequencing used cultured PBMCs, collected from culture after CMV antigen stimulation. All receptors derive from a human donor in good health (CMV status not recorded). Some clones in this sample may be carry-over from other donors' samples. Both conserved end residues are part of each CDR3. Each record gives: V gene, clone size, D gene, J gene, CDR3 DNA, CDR3 protein. D genes are given only for firm matches. Clone size is given for some rows only: seen once, a few or many times, or a class if the clone is expanded.

TRBV7-2,.,.,TRBJ2-6,TGTGCCAGCAGCCGAGGACTGTTCAGGGATGGGGCCAACGTCCTGACTTTC,CASSRGLFRDGANVLTF
TRBV19,few,.,TRBJ2-2,TGTGCCAGTAGTATAGGTTTAGGAAGGACCGGGGAGCTGTTTTTT,CASSIGLGRTGELFF
TRBV7-8,.,.,TRBJ2-2,TGTGCCAGCAGCTTAGGGGTCTCGACCGGGGAGCTGTTTTTT,CASSLGVSTGELFF
TRBV11-3,.,.,TRBJ2-3,TGTGCCAGCAGCTTAGATCCCCGCCGTGTGGGGCGAGGGTCAGATACGCAGTATTTT,CASSLDPRRVGRGSDTQYF
TRBV7-9,few,.,TRBJ2-3,TGTGCCAGCAGCGCCGGTAATACAGATACGCAGTATTTT,CASSAGNTDTQYF
TRBV19,few,.,TRBJ2-1,TGTGCCAGTAGTATTCTTGAGGGGGGCGGAAGCTCCTACAATGAGCAGTTCTTC,CASSILEGGGSSYNEQFF
TRBV7-6,.,.,TRBJ2-1,TGTGCCAGCAGCTTAGACGGGAGTTCCTACAATGAGCAGTTCTTC,CASSLDGSSYNEQFF
TRBV6-1,.,TRBD2,TRBJ2-1,TGTGCCAGCAGGCGACTAGCGGGGCCGAGGGATGAGCAGTTCTTC,CASRRLAGPRDEQFF
TRBV6-5,.,TRBD1,TRBJ2-7,TGTGCCAGCAGCCAAGGGACAGGGGGCTACGAGCAGTACTTC,CASSQGTGGYEQYF
TRBV6-6,.,TRBD2,TRBJ2-1,TGTGCCAGCAGTGGGGTAGCGGGAGGGATTGGGTCCTACAATGAGCAGTTCTTC,CASSGVAGGIGSYNEQFF
TRBV7-9,few,.,TRBJ2-7,TGTGCCAGCAGCTTCACAGGGAGCGAAGCGAGGTACTTC,CASSFTGSEARYF
TRBV28,.,.,TRBJ2-7,TGTGCCAGCAGTTTGGGTGGAGGGACGGTCGACGAGCAGTACTTC,CASSLGGGTVDEQYF
TRBV12-3/TRBV12-4,.,.,TRBJ1-2,TGTGCCAGCAGTCCACAGGGAAAGGGTGGCTACACCTTC,CASSPQGKGGYTF
TRBV7-2,.,.,TRBJ1-5,TGTGCCAGCAGCTTACTTGGGAGGGAGAGCAATCAGCCCCAGCATTTT,CASSLLGRESNQPQHF
TRBV19,few,.,TRBJ1-4,TGTGCCAGTAGTCCCCGGCGGGATTATGAAAAACTGTTTTTT,CASSPRRDYEKLFF
TRBV5-1,once,TRBD2,TRBJ2-5,TGCGCCAGCACCCACTTGGGACTAGGAGAGGAGACCCAGTACTTC,CASTHLGLGEETQYF
TRBV7-2,.,TRBD2,TRBJ2-1,TGTGCCAGCAGCCTACTAGGACTAGAGGTTGAGCAGTTCTTC,CASSLLGLEVEQFF
TRBV5-1,.,.,TRBJ2-2,TGCGCCAGCAGCTTGGCTGGTACTTCGAACACCGGGGAGCTGTTTTTT,CASSLAGTSNTGELFF
TRBV7-8,few,.,TRBJ2-7,TGTGCCAGCAGCTCCTGGGGGGGCATCACCACCTACGAGCAGTACTTC,CASSSWGGITTYEQYF
TRBV7-8,.,.,TRBJ1-5,TGTGCCAGCAGCTTAGTATTCGGGTTTGTTCATCAGCCCCAGCATTTT,CASSLVFGFVHQPQHF
TRBV15,.,.,TRBJ1-2,TGTGCCACAGGAGACAGACACTATGGCTACACCTTC,CATGDRHYGYTF
TRBV4-1,.,TRBD1,TRBJ2-7,TGCGCCAGCAGCCAAGCAACTCCGGGACAGGGACTCAAGGACGAGCAGTACTTC,CASSQATPGQGLKDEQYF
TRBV7-8,few,.,TRBJ2-7,TGTGCCAGCAGCTTAGTTGTGTACTCCTACGAGCAGTACTTC,CASSLVVYSYEQYF
TRBV19,.,.,TRBJ2-1,TGTGCCAGTGGACCCACCAGCTCCTACAATGAGCAGTTCTTC,CASGPTSSYNEQFF
TRBV5-4,.,.,TRBJ2-1,TGTGCCAGCAGCTTGAGGGCAGACGGGTACAATGAGCAGTTCTTC,CASSLRADGYNEQFF
TRBV25-1,.,TRBD1,TRBJ1-2,TGTGCCAGCAGTGAAACGACAGGGTACGGAGTTACCTATGGCTACACCTTC,CASSETTGYGVTYGYTF
TRBV20-1,.,TRBD2,TRBJ2-7,TGCAGTGCTAGAGGGGTAGCGGGAGACTCCTACGAGCAGTACTTC,CSARGVAGDSYEQYF
TRBV5-4,.,.,TRBJ2-4,TGTGCCAGCTCCGAGAGGAGAAACATTCAGTACTTC,CASSERRNIQYF
TRBV2,.,TRBD1,TRBJ1-5,TGTGCCAGCAGTGAAGCCAGGGGGAATCAGCCCCAGCATTTT,CASSEARGNQPQHF
TRBV7-8,few,TRBD2,TRBJ2-1,TGTGCCAGCACAAGGTTGGGGACTAGCGTCTACAATGAGCAGTTCTTC,CASTRLGTSVYNEQFF
TRBV7-8,.,TRBD1,TRBJ1-1,TGTGCCAGCAGCTTAGTGGGGAGGGGGCCAAACACTGAAGCTTTCTTT,CASSLVGRGPNTEAFF
TRBV7-6,.,TRBD2,TRBJ2-1,TGTGCCAGCAGCTTAGTGCTAGCGGGGGCCAATGAGCAGTTCTTC,CASSLVLAGANEQFF
TRBV7-2,few,.,TRBJ2-5,TGTGCCAGCAGCTTAGACCCTCCAGGGGGGAAGACCCAGTACTTC,CASSLDPPGGKTQYF
TRBV2,.,.,TRBJ1-5,TGTGCCACCGGCGAGACGAATCAGCCCCAGCATTTT,CATGETNQPQHF
TRBV7-6,once,TRBD2,TRBJ2-5,TGTGCCAGCAGCTCGGGACTAGCGGGAGTTTGGGAGACCCAGTACTTC,CASSSGLAGVWETQYF
TRBV6-5,many,.,TRBJ2-5,TGTGCCAGCAGTTACCCCGGCGCCCAAGAGACCCAGTACTTC,CASSYPGAQETQYF
TRBV3-1,.,TRBD2,TRBJ2-1,TGTGCCAGCAGCCCTAGCGGTCCAAACGGCGATGAGCAGTTCTTC,CASSPSGPNGDEQFF
TRBV6-1,few,.,TRBJ2-7,TGTGCCAGCAGCACCCGTCCCCAGTCCTACGAGCAGTACTTC,CASSTRPQSYEQYF
TRBV4-2,.,TRBD2,TRBJ2-1,TGTGCCAGCAGCCAGACGACTAGCGGGGTCAATGAGCAGTTCTTC,CASSQTTSGVNEQFF
TRBV5-4,.,TRBD2,TRBJ2-5,TGTGCCAGCAGGGCCGGGACTAGCGGGATTTGGGAGACCCAGTACTTC,CASRAGTSGIWETQYF
TRBV12-3/TRBV12-4,.,TRBD1,TRBJ1-6,TGTGCCAGCAGTTTATCCGCAGGGGGCAACTCACCCCTCCACTTT,CASSLSAGGNSPLHF
TRBV5-5,.,.,TRBJ2-1,TGTGCCAGCAGCCCCACCCGGTCGGGGAGCTACAATGAGCAGTTCTTC,CASSPTRSGSYNEQFF
TRBV5-1,.,.,TRBJ2-1,TGCGCCAGCAGCTCGGCCGCGGGTTCTAGGGGCAATGAGCAGTTCTTC,CASSSAAGSRGNEQFF
TRBV10-3,.,.,TRBJ2-3,TGTGCCATCAGTGAAGGAACGGGAGTGGTAGATACGCAGTATTTT,CAISEGTGVVDTQYF
TRBV5-1,.,.,TRBJ2-2,TGCGCCAGTTCTTCGGATTCGCCGGGGACCGGGGAGCTGTTTTTT,CASSSDSPGTGELFF
TRBV7-2,.,.,TRBJ2-1,TGTGCCAGCAGCTCCCGGACCGGATTTGACAATGAGCAGTTCTTC,CASSSRTGFDNEQFF
TRBV7-2,.,.,TRBJ2-5,TGTGCCAGCAGCCAACATATTCAAGAGACCCAGTACTTC,CASSQHIQETQYF
TRBV19,.,TRBD1,TRBJ1-5,TGTGCCAGTAGTGCGATACAGGGGACACCTAATCAGCCCCAGCATTTT,CASSAIQGTPNQPQHF
TRBV7-9,few,.,TRBJ2-3,TGTGCCAGCAGCGGACCTAGATCTAGCACAGATACGCAGTATTTT,CASSGPRSSTDTQYF
TRBV7-9,few,TRBD2,TRBJ2-7,TGTGCCAGCAGCTTAGCTAGCGGGGCACTCTACGAGCAGTACTTC,CASSLASGALYEQYF
TRBV4-3,once,.,TRBJ2-4,TGCGCCAGCAGCACGATAAACGGGGGCCAGAGCATTCAGTACTTC,CASSTINGGQSIQYF
TRBV6-6,.,.,TRBJ2-3,TGTGCCAGCAGTTACTCGAAGGCAGATACGCAGTATTTT,CASSYSKADTQYF
TRBV7-6,few,.,TRBJ2-7,TGTGCCAGCAGTCCCGAGAGGAGCGAGGGTGGCGAGCAGTACTTC,CASSPERSEGGEQYF
TRBV27,.,.,TRBJ2-3,TGTGCCAGCAGTTTATCGATAGGCCTAGCCCTGCAGTATTTT,CASSLSIGLALQYF
TRBV4-1,.,.,TRBJ2-3,TGCGCCAGCAGCCCGGGAGTACTCACAGATACGCAGTATTTT,CASSPGVLTDTQYF
TRBV3-1,.,.,TRBJ1-1,TGTGCCAGCAGCCAAGGGTTCGGGGCTAACACTGAAGCTTTCTTT,CASSQGFGANTEAFF
TRBV28,.,.,TRBJ1-1,TGTGCCAGCAGCCCCATCCGCATGAACACTGAAGCTTTCTTT,CASSPIRMNTEAFF